Listed below are T cell receptor beta chains from one sample, sequenced in a study of control samples from healthy donors and cancer patients. TCRdb's table, derived via immunoSEQ multiplex PCR, lists solely in-frame clones and lacks some. The data contain about 410,000 clones, around nine tenths of them singletons. The sample was PBMCs. These receptors all stem from a man in his forties or fifties with head and neck cancer. Each CDR3 is given with its conserved first and last residue. D genes are given only for firm matches. Only part of the rows carry a size: once, few, many, or a class if the clone is expanded.

TRBD1 TRBJ2-3 TRBV7-9 NA CASSLMGQGATDTQYF TGTGCCAGCAGCCTAATGGGACAGGGGGCCACAGATACGCAGTATTTT
NA TRBJ2-3 TRBV7-2 NA CASTTGGGTDTQYF TGTGCCAGCACCACCGGTGGCGGCACAGATACGCAGTATTTT
TRBD2 TRBJ2-1 TRBV14 once CASGLAGGWYNEQFF TGTGCCAGCGGTCTAGCGGGAGGCTGGTATAATGAGCAGTTCTTC
NA TRBJ2-7 TRBV9 once CASSVAGANSYEQYF TGTGCCAGCAGCGTAGCGGGGGCCAACTCCTACGAGCAGTACTTC
NA TRBJ1-5 TRBV28 NA CASAPMGDGGRYSNQPQHF TGTGCCAGCGCTCCTATGGGTGACGGCGGAAGATATAGCAATCAGCCCCAGCATTTT
TRBD1 TRBJ2-3 TRBV7-9 NA CASRPGQGLTDTQYF TGTGCCAGCAGACCGGGACAGGGGTTAACAGATACGCAGTATTTT
NA TRBJ2-7 TRBV6-5 NA CASMGDRRNEQYF TGTGCCAGCATGGGGGACCGAAGGAACGAGCAGTACTTC
NA TRBJ2-3 TRBV3-1/TRBV3-2 NA CASSQDQIDIPQYF TGTGCCAGCAGCCAAGATCAAATCGACATCCCGCAGTATTTT
NA TRBJ1-1 TRBV27 NA CASSRGGMNTEAFF TGTGCCAGCAGCCGGGGGGGGATGAACACTGAAGCTTTCTTT
TRBD1 TRBJ1-4 TRBV9 few CASSAADRGLNEKLFF TGTGCCAGCAGCGCAGCGGACAGGGGGCTTAATGAAAAACTGTTTTTT
NA TRBJ1-2 TRBV21-1 NA CASSKDRGYGYTF TGTGCCAGCAGCAAGGACAGGGGCTATGGCTACACCTTC
NA TRBJ1-1 TRBV27 NA CASSLSPGYEAFF TGTGCCAGCAGTTTATCGCCCGGGTACGAAGCTTTCTTT
TRBD2 TRBJ2-3 TRBV18 NA CASSLSAAGRRGTDTQYF TGTGCCAGCTCACTCTCCGCAGCGGGACGTCGGGGCACAGATACGCAGTATTTT
NA TRBJ1-1 TRBV4-3 NA CASSQDEQGANTEAFF TGCGCCAGCAGCCAAGATGAACAAGGAGCGAACACTGAAGCTTTCTTT
NA TRBJ1-1 TRBV20-1 NA CSASKRTEAFF TGCAGTGCTTCCAAGAGGACTGAAGCTTTCTTT
NA TRBJ2-6 TRBV12-5 once CASGSGAGTSGANVLTF TGTGCTAGTGGCTCCGGGGCGGGAACTTCTGGGGCCAACGTCCTGACTTTC
NA TRBJ2-7 TRBV6-5 once CASKGVYEQYF TGTGCCAGCAAAGGGGTGTACGAGCAGTACTTC
NA TRBJ1-5 TRBV2 NA CASSLDTNSNQPQHF TGTGCCAGCAGTCTTGACACCAATAGCAATCAGCCCCAGCATTTT
NA TRBJ2-1 TRBV11-2 NA CASSLVQGRGSSYNEQFF TGTGCCAGCAGCTTAGTACAGGGGAGGGGAAGCTCCTACAATGAGCAGTTCTTC
TRBD2 TRBJ2-7 TRBV28 NA CASHAGGLYEQYF TGTGCCAGCCATGCGGGGGGGCTTTACGAGCAGTACTTC
NA TRBJ2-2 TRBV5-1 NA CASSPELTGELFF TGCGCCAGCAGCCCGGAGCTGACCGGGGAGCTGTTTTTT
TRBD2 TRBJ2-7 TRBV27 once CASRSWALSGNSYEQYF TGTGCCAGCAGAAGTTGGGCACTAAGCGGGAACTCCTACGAGCAGTACTTC